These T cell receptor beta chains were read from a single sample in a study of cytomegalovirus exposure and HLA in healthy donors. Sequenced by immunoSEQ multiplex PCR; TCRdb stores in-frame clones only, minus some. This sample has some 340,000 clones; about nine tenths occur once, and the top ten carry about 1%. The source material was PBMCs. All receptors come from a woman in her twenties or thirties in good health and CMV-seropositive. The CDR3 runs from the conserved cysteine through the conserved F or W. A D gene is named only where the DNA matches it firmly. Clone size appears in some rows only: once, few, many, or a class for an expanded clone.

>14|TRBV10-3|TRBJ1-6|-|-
TGTGCCATCAAATCTGGACTGCCCAATTCACCCCTCCACTTT
CAIKSGLPNSPLHF
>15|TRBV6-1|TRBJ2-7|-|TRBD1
TGTGCCAGCAGTCAATGGACAGGGGCGTATTACGAGCAGTACTTC
CASSQWTGAYYEQYF
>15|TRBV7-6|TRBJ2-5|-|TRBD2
TGTGCCAGCAGCCGGGAGGGGCTAGCCCAAGAGACCCAGTACTTC
CASSREGLAQETQYF
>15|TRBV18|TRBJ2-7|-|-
TGTGCCAGCTCACTCCGGCAGGGGGGTCGCTACGAGCAGTACTTC
CASSLRQGGRYEQYF
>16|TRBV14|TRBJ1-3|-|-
TGTGCCAGCAGCCAAGTTAAGACAGCCTCTGGAAACACCATATATTTT
CASSQVKTASGNTIYF
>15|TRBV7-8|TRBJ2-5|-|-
TGTGCCAGCAGCCCTAGAGGGGGGTACCAAGAGACCCAGTACTTC
CASSPRGGYQETQYF
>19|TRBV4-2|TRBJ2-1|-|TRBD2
TGTGCCAGCAGCCAAGGGATCCAACTAGCGGGGGACCGTCGCGATGAGCAGTTCTTC
CASSQGIQLAGDRRDEQFF
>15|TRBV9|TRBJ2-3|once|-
TGTGCCAGCAGCGTAGGAGTTAGCGCCACAGATACGCAGTATTTT
CASSVGVSATDTQYF
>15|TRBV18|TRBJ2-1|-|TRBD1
TGTGCCAGCTCACCCGGGACAGGGGTTAACAATGAGCAGTTCTTC
CASSPGTGVNNEQFF
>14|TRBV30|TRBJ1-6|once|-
TGTGCCTGGAGTGTACCCCGGATGAATTCACCCCTCCACTTT
CAWSVPRMNSPLHF
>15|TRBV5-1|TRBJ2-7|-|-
TGCGCCAGCAGCCTGCGGGAAACAGCATCCTACGAGCAGTACTTC
CASSLRETASYEQYF
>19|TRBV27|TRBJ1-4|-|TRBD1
TGTGCCAGCAGTTTATCGTGGGGACAGGATATCACAACTAATGAAAAACTGTTTTTT
CASSLSWGQDITTNEKLFF
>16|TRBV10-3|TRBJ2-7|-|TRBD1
TGTGCCGCCCAGTCCCGGGACAGGGGGGATCTTTACGAGCAGTACTTC
CAAQSRDRGDLYEQYF
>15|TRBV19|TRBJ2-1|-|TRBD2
TGTGCCAGTAGTATTGGGCTAGCGGGATTCAATGAGCAGTTCTTC
CASSIGLAGFNEQFF
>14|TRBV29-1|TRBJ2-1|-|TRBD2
TGCAGCGTAATAGCGGGGAGCTCCTACAATGAGCAGTTCTTC
CSVIAGSSYNEQFF
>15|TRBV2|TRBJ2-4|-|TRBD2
TGTGCCAGCAGCGGAACCCGGGACTACAAAAACATTCAGTACTTC
CASSGTRDYKNIQYF
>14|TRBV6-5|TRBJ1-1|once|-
TGTGCCAGCAGAACCGATGCAGGGTACACTGAAGCTTTCTTT
CASRTDAGYTEAFF
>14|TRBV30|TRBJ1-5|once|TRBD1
TGTGCCTGGACCGAGGACAGGGGACTTGGATCCCAGCATTTT
CAWTEDRGLGSQHF
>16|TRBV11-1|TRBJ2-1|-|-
TGTGCCAGCAGCTTATTGGCGAGCGGGACAGTCAATGAGCAGTTCTTC
CASSLLASGTVNEQFF
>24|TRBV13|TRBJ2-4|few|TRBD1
TGTGCCAGCAGCCCGTATTTGGTCCCCCTGACATTTCGACAGGACAGGGGGACCAAAAACATTCAGTACTTC
CASSPYLVPLTFRQDRGTKNIQYF
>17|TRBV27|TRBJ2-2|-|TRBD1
TGTGCCAGCAGTTTATTACAGGGGAGCGAGAACACCGGGGAGCTGTTTTTT
CASSLLQGSENTGELFF
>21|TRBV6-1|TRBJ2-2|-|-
TGTGCCAGCAGTGAAGCGGTCATCTCGTTGGGGGCGAGACACAACACCGGGGAGCTGTTTTTT
CASSEAVISLGARHNTGELFF
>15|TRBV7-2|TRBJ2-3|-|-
TGTGCCAGCAGTCGATCCAGAGGGGCGATAGATACGCAGTATTTT
CASSRSRGAIDTQYF
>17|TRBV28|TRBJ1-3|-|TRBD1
TGTGCCAGCAGTTTCAAGGACAGGAAAAGCTCTGGAAACACCATATATTTT
CASSFKDRKSSGNTIYF
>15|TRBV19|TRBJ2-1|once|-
TGTGCCAGTAGTATACTCGTCCAGCCTTACAATGAGCAGTTCTTC
CASSILVQPYNEQFF
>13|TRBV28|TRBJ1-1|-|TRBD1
TGTGCCACCCAGGACAGGTTTGGGACTGAAGCTTTCTTT
CATQDRFGTEAFF
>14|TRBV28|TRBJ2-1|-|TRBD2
TGTGCCAGCAGTGTAGGACTAGCGGGGCATGAGCAGTTCTTC
CASSVGLAGHEQFF
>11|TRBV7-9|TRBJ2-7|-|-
TGTGCCAGCAGCTTAAACCGGTTGAAGCACTTC
CASSLNRLKHF
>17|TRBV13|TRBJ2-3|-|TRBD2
TGTGCCAGCAGGGATACTAGCGGCAAAACGAGCACAGATACGCAGTATTTT
CASRDTSGKTSTDTQYF
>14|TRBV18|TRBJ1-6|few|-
TGTGCCAGCTCACGCGTAGGAACCCAGTCAGCCCTCCACTTT
CASSRVGTQSALHF
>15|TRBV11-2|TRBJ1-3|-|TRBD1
TGTGCCAGCAGCTTCCGACAGGGCCCAGGAAACACCATATATTTT
CASSFRQGPGNTIYF
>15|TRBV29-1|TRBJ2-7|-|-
TGCAGCGTTGAAGGGCTGGAGGGAGGACCCTACGAGCAGTACTTC
CSVEGLEGGPYEQYF
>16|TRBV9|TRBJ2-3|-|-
TGTGCCAGCAGCGTAGGAACGGCTCCCTTCACAGATACGCAGTATTTT
CASSVGTAPFTDTQYF
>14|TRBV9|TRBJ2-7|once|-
TGTGCCAGCAGCGTAGCGGACACAGCCTACGAGCAGTACTTC
CASSVADTAYEQYF
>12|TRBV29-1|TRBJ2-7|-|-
TGCAGCGTTGAGAGTCAGAACTACGAGCAGTACTTC
CSVESQNYEQYF
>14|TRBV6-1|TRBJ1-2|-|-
TGTGCCAGCAGTGAACCAGGAATCAACTATGGCTACACCTTC
CASSEPGINYGYTF
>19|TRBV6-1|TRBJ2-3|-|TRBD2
TGTGCCAGCAGTGTAAGAGGGGGACTAGCGGGATCTGGAACAGATACGCAGTATTTT
CASSVRGGLAGSGTDTQYF
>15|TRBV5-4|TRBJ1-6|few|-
TGTGCCAGCAGCGGGAGTGGGGGATTTAATTCACCCCTCCACTTT
CASSGSGGFNSPLHF
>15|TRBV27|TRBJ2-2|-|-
TGTGCCAGCAGTTTAGCGGTAGGGGGTGCCGGGGAGCTGTTTTTT
CASSLAVGGAGELFF
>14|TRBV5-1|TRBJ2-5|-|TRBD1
TGCGCCAGCAGCGGCCACAGGGGAGAAGAGACCCAGTACTTC
CASSGHRGEETQYF
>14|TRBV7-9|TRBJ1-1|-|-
TGTGCCAGCAGCTTTTCTGGTGGGGACACTGAAGCTTTCTTT
CASSFSGGDTEAFF
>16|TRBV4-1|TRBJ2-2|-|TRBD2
TGCGCCAGCAGCCAAGTGCTAGCGGGATACACCGGGGAGCTGTTTTTT
CASSQVLAGYTGELFF
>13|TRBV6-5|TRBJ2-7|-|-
TGTGCCAGCAGTTACCTGGACAACTACGAGCAGTACTTC
CASSYLDNYEQYF
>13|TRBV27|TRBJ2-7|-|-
TGTGCCAGCAGTACCAGGGGGGCCTACGAGCAGTACTTC
CASSTRGAYEQYF
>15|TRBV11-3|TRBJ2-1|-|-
TGTGCCAGCAGCTTAGGGCCCGGGGCCTACAATGAGCAGTTCTTC
CASSLGPGAYNEQFF
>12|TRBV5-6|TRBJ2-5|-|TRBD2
TGTGCCAGCAGCATAACTAGCGGGGTCTCCTACTTC
CASSITSGVSYF
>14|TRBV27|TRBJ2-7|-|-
TGTGCCAGCAGACGAGGGGGGGACAGCTACGAGCAGTACTTC
CASRRGGDSYEQYF
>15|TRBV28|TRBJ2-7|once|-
TGTGCCAGCAGTTTACGGGGACCGCTTTCCTACGAGCAGTACTTC
CASSLRGPLSYEQYF
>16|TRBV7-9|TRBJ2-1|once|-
TGTGCCAGCAGCCCTCGAGGGTTTGTAGGGATCGATGAGCAGTTCTTC
CASSPRGFVGIDEQFF
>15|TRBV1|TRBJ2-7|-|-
TGCACCAGCCTCAGCTCGAGGGCAACTTCTTACGAGCAGTACTTC
CTSLSSRATSYEQYF
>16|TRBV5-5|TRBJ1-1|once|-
TGTGCCAGCAGAACTGTACAGGGATTATTGAACACTGAAGCTTTCTTT
CASRTVQGLLNTEAFF
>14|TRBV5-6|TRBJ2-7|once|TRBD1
TGTGCCAGCACGGACAGGGGGACTATCTACGAGCAGTACTTC
CASTDRGTIYEQYF
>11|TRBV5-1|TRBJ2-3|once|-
TGCGCCAGCACCCTAAAAGAAGCGCAGTATTTT
CASTLKEAQYF
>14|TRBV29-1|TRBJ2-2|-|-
TGCAGCGTTGAAGTCGGTAGGCAGAGCGGGGAGCTGTTTTTT
CSVEVGRQSGELFF
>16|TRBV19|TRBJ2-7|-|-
TGTGCCAGTAGTAACGGGTGGGCGAAACCCACCTACGAGCAGTACTTC
CASSNGWAKPTYEQYF
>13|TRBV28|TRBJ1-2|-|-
TGTGCCAGCAGTTTAGACCTTATTTATGGCTACACCTTC
CASSLDLIYGYTF
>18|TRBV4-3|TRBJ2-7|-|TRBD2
TGCGCCAGCAGCCAAGCTTCCTTTGGTAGCGGGGGGTCGTCCGAGCAGTACTTC
CASSQASFGSGGSSEQYF
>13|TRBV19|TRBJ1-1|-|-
TGTGCCAGTAGCCTAACAAGGAACACTGAAGCTTTCTTT
CASSLTRNTEAFF
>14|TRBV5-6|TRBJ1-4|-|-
TGTGCCAGCAGCTTGTACGGGGCAAATGAAAAACTGTTTTTT
CASSLYGANEKLFF